This TCR beta chain emerged from a study of monozygotic twins with inflammatory bowel disease. Study-wide findings and caveats: Distinct T cell subtypes could not be told apart. Twin concordance left repertoire similarity unchanged, with limited power a possible explanation for this lack of difference.

A remark on this clonotype: Its target is not known.

UMIs were attached via template switching, each with a 6-nucleotide sample barcode. From the 5' RACE reads, TCRdb lists one entry per CDR3 protein and no DNA. The sample yields 310,000 or so distinct CDR3 sequences, of which the top ten take up approximately 2%. Donors each gave more than 2 ml of blood. This CDR3 has 14 residues. Germline V gene sequence: CDR1 MGHRA, CDR2 YSYEKL. This TCR came from a human donor with ulcerative colitis or Crohn's disease, or a healthy co-twin of an affected twin (not recorded which). This chain joins TRBV4-1 and TRBJ1-1. Material: blood. CDR3 sequence: CASSQAGGGSEAFF.